The T cell receptor (beta chain) described here comes from a study of shared clonotypes between healthy human individuals. Study-level points and caveats: Memory subsets generally showed smaller estimated richness than naive subsets did.

Per the germline V gene, CDR1 is ENHRY and CDR2 is SYGVKD. The V end was cut by 3 bases, the J end by 5 bases, with 8 bases between. The CDR3 runs 12 residues. The repertoire was sequenced with immunoSEQ multiplex PCR; TCRdb's copy has only in-frame clones and lacks some. The table lists over 2,000,000 clones, around 93% of them singletons. This clone was observed a single time. Its antigen is undetermined. The naive CD8 population came from CD45RO-negative cells selected for CCR7, without terminally differentiated effector memory CD45RA+ cells. Those who donated, Caucasian adults without exception, all lived in Nashville, Tennessee.

V is TRBV10-3 and J is TRBJ2-7; D is uncertain. The receptor comes from a man aged 18 to 29 in good health. Some clones in this sample may be carry-over from other donors' samples. Sequencing was performed on naive CD8+ T cells from PBMCs. CDR3 region: CAISDRADEQYF. CDR3 DNA: TGTGCCATCAGTGATAGGGCTGACGAGCAGTACTTC.